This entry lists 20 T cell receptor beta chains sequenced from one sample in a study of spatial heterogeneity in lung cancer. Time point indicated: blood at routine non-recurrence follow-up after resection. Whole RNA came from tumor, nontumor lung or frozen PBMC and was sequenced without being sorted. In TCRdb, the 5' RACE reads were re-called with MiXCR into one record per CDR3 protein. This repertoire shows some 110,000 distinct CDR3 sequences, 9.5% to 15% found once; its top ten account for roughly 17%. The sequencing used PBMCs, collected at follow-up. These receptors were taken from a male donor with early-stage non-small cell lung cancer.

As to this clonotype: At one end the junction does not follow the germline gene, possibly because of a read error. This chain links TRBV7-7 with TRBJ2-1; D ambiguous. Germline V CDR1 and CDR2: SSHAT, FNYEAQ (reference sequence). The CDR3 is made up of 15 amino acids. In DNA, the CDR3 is TGTGCTAGCAGCTGCCCGGAACCCTCCTACAATGAGCAGTTCTTC. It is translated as CASSCPEPSYNEQFF.

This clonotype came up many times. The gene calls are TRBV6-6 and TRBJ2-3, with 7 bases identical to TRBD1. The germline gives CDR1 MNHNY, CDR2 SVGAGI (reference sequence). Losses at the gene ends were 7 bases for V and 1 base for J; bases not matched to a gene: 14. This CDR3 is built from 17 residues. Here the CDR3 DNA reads TGTGCCAGCACAGGGGGAAGCCTTGTGAGCGGCACAGATACGCAGTATTTT. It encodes CASTGGSLVSGTDTQYF.

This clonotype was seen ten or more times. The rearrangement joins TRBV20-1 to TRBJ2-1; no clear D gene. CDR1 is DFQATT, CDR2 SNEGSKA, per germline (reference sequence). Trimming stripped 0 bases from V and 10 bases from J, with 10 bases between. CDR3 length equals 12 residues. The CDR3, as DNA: TGCAGTGCTAGAGAGGACGGTACCGAGCAGTTCTTC. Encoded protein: CSAREDGTEQFF.

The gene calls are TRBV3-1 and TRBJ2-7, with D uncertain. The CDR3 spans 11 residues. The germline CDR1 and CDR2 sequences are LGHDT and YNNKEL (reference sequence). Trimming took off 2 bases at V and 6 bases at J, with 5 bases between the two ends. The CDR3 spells CASSQRSEQYF. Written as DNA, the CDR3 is TGTGCCAGCAGCCAACGGAGCGAGCAGTACTTC.

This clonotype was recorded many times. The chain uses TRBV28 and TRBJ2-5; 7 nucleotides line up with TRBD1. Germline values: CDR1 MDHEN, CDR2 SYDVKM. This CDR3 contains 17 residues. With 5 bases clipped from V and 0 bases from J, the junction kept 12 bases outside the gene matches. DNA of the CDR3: TGTGCCAGCAGTCCCCAACAGGGGACGTCGTACCAAGAGACCCAGTACTTC. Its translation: CASSPQQGTSYQETQYF.

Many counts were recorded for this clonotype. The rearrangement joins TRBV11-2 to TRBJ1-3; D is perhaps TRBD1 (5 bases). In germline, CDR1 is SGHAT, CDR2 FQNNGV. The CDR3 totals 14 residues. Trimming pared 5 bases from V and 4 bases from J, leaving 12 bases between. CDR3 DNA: TGTGCCAGCAGCCCCGAGACAGTCGGAAACACCATATATTTT. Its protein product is CASSPETVGNTIYF.

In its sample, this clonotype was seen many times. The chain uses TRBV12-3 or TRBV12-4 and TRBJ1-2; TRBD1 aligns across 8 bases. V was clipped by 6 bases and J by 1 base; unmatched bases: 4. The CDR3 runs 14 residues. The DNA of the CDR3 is TGTGCCAGCAGGAGGACAGGGAATAACTATGGCTACACCTTC. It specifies CASRRTGNNYGYTF.

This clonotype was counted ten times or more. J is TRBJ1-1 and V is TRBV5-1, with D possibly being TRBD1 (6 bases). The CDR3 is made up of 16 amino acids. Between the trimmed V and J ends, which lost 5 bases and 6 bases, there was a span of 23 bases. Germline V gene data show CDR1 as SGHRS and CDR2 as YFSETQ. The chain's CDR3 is CASRMGARDATAEAFF. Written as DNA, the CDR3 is TGCGCCAGCAGAATGGGGGCCAGGGATGCCACCGCTGAAGCTTTCTTT.

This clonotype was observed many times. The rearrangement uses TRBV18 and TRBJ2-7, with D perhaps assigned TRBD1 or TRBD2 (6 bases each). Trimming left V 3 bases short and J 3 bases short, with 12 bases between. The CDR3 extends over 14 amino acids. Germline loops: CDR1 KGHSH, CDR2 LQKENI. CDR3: CASSPAGGNYEQYF. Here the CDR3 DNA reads TGTGCCAGCTCACCGGCCGGGGGCAACTACGAGCAGTACTTC. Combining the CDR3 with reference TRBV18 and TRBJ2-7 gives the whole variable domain NAGVMQNPRHLVRRRGQEARLRCSPMKGHSHVYWYRQLPEEGLKFMVYLQKENIIDESGMPKERFSAEFPKEGPSILRIQQVVRGDSAAYFCASSPAGGNYEQYFGPGTRLTVT.

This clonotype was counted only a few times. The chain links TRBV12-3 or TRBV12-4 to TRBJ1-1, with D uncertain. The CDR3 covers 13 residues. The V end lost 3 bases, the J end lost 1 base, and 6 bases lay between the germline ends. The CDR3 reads CASSFNGNTEAFF. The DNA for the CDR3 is TGTGCCAGCAGTTTCAATGGGAACACTGAAGCTTTCTTT.

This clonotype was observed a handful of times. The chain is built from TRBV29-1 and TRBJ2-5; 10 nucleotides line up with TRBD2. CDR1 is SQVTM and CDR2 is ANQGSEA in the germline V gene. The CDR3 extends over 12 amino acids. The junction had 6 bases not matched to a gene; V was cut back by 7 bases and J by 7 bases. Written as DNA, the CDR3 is TGCAGCGGTGGTTTAGCGGGGGGGACCCAGTACTTC. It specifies CSGGLAGGTQYF.

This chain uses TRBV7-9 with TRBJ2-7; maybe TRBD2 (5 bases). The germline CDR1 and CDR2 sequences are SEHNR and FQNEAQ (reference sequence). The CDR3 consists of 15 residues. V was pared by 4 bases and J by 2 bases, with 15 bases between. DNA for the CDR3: TGTGCCAGCAGCTCAACGCGAGCGGCCACCTACGAGCAGTACTTC. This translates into CASSSTRAATYEQYF.

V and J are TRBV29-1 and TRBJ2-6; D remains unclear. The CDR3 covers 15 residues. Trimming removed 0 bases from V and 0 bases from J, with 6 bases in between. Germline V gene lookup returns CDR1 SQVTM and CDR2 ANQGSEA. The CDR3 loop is CSVEDRSSGANVLTF. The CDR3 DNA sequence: TGCAGCGTTGAAGATCGGAGCTCTGGGGCCAACGTCCTGACTTTC.

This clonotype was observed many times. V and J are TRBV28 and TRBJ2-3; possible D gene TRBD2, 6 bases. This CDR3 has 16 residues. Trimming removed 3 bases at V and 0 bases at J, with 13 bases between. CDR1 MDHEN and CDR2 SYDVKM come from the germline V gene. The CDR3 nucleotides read TGTGCCAGCAGTTTTCCTCCCGGGGGAAGCACAGATACGCAGTATTTT. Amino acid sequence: CASSFPPGGSTDTQYF.

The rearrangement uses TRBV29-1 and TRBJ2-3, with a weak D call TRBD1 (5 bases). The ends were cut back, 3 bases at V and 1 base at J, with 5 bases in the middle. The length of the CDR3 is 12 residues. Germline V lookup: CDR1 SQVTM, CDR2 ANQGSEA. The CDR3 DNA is TGCAGCGTTGACAGGGGCACAGATACGCAGTATTTT. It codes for CSVDRGTDTQYF.

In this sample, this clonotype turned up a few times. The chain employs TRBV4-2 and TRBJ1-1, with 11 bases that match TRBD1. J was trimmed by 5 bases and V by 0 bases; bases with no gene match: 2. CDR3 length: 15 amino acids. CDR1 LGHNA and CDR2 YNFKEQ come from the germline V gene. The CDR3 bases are TGTGCCAGCAGCCAAGATGGGACAGGGGGTACTGAAGCTTTCTTT. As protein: CASSQDGTGGTEAFF.

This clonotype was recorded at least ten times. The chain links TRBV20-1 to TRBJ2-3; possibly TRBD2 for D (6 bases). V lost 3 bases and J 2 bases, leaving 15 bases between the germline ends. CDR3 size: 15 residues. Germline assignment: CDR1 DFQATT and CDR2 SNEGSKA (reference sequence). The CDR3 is CSASRGLTATDTQYF. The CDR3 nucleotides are TGCAGTGCTAGTAGAGGACTAACGGCCACAGATACGCAGTATTTT.

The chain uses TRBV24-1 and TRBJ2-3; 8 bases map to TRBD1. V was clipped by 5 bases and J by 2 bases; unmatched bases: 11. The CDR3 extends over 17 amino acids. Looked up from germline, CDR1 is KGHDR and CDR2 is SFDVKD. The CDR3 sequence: CATSALGQGGITDTQYF. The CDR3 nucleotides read TGTGCCACCAGTGCTCTCGGACAGGGAGGAATCACAGATACGCAGTATTTT.

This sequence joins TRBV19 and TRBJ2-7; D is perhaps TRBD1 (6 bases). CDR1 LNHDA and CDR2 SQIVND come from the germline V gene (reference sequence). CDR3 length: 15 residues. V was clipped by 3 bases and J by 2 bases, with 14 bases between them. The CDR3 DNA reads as TGTGCCAGTAGTATTTCCGGGACATACGCCTACGAGCAGTACTTC. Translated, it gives CASSISGTYAYEQYF. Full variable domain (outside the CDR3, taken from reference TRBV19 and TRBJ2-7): DGGITQSPKYLFRKEGQNVTLSCEQNLNHDAMYWYRQDPGQGLRLIYYSQIVNDFQKGDIAEGYSVSREKKESFPLTVTSAQKNPTAFYLCASSISGTYAYEQYFGPGTRLTVT.

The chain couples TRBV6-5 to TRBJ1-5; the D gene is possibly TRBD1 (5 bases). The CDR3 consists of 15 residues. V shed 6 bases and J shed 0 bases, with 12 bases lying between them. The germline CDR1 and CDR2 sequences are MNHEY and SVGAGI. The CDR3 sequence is CASRSGQASNQPQHF. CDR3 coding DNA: TGTGCCAGCAGGTCTGGACAAGCTAGCAATCAGCCCCAGCATTTT.